This entry is about one T cell receptor (beta chain). Its target is not known. This sample stems from a study of CD8 T cells in ankylosing spondylitis. Quantitative 5'-RACE with molecular barcodes generated TCR beta libraries. TCRdb itself ran the 5' RACE reads through MiXCR, one entry per CDR3 protein. The sample yields about 240,000 distinct CDR3 sequences, over 8.5% seen once. Study-level findings and limits: Reported data indicate significant enrichment of disease-linked clones within matched ankylosing spondylitis synovial fluid. Disease-linked clones were CD8+ and relatively rare in peripheral blood. There was a TCR beta motif, made of several highly homologous variants, that appeared characteristic of ankylosing spondylitis blood.

This clonotype originated in a male donor with ankylosing spondylitis or in good health (not recorded which). Sequenced material: blood, either unsorted or a sorted T cell fraction (not recorded which).

The chain's CDR3 is CASTTGADAGELFF. The CDR3 DNA is TGTGCCAGCACCACGGGGGCAGATGCCGGGGAGCTGTTTTTT. The chain has TRBV28 and TRBJ2-2; the D call may be TRBD1 or TRBD2 (6 bases each). With 7 bases removed from V and 6 bases from J, the gap between germline ends came to 15 bases. Looked up from germline, CDR1 is MDHEN and CDR2 is SYDVKM. The CDR3 runs to 14 residues.